One and the same sample provided the 19 T cell receptor beta chains below, sequenced in a study of T cell responses to AZD1222 COVID-19 vaccine (dated by TCRdb to the early 2020s). The label giving this sample's time point can be read as: about 28 days (+/-7) after the second vaccine dose. The library came from the immunoSEQ multiplex PCR assay. TCRdb carries this immuneACCESS record with in-frame sequences only. Its versions omit some clonotypes, under half of them owing to an unresolved V gene in the studies checked, with the rest unexplained. The sample records under 150,000 clones, 87% of which are singletons. The ten most abundant clones make up around 2.6% of the sample. Sequencing used peripheral blood, obtained 28 days after the second AZD1222 dose. The receptors were gathered from an adult who received the AZD1222 COVID-19 vaccine.

This rearrangement joins TRBV29-1 to TRBJ2-3; no firm D call. Trimming took 4 bases from V and 4 from J, leaving 12 bases between them. Per germline, CDR1 SQVTM and CDR2 ANQGSEA. The CDR3 runs to 13 residues. CDR3 DNA sequence: TGCAGCGTTGGCTTCGCTAGAGCAGATACGCAGTATTTT. Translating it yields CSVGFARADTQYF.

The chain joins TRBV5-1 to TRBJ1-3; D gene uncertain. From germline, CDR1 is SGHRS and CDR2 YFSETQ. CDR3 length: 17 amino acids. V was shortened by 0 bases and J by 0 bases, with 13 bases between the two germline ends. CDR3 loop: CASSLEGSGGSGNTIYF. CDR3 nucleotide sequence: TGCGCCAGCAGCTTGGAAGGGAGTGGAGGCTCTGGAAACACCATATATTTT.

The V call is TRBV9, the J call TRBJ1-2; 7 bases line up with TRBD1. Germline trimming cut 3 bases from V and 7 bases from J; bases unmatched to any gene: 12. The germline gives CDR1 SGDLS, CDR2 YYNGEE. The CDR3 runs to 15 residues. The CDR3 here is CASSDYRTGGGGYTF. CDR3 DNA sequence: TGTGCCAGCAGCGACTACCGGACAGGCGGAGGTGGCTACACCTTC.

The chain couples TRBV28 to TRBJ1-1; unclear D gene. Between the trimmed V and J ends, which lost 5 bases and 6 bases, there was a span of 19 bases. Germline lookup yields CDR1 MDHEN and CDR2 SYDVKM. The CDR3 spans 15 residues. In DNA, the CDR3 is TGTGCCAGCAGTATACTACCGTCGCGGAGCGCTGAAGCTTTCTTT. Amino acid sequence: CASSILPSRSAEAFF.

The rearrangement joins TRBV30 to TRBJ1-2; D remains unclear. Germline assignment: CDR1 GTSNPN and CDR2 SVGIG (reference sequence). The CDR3 spans 11 residues. Trimming left V 4 bases short and J 10 bases short, with 13 bases between. In nucleotides, the CDR3 is TGTGCCTGGAACCACCCGCGGTACTACACCTTC. This translates into CAWNHPRYYTF.

V usage is TRBV7-9 and J usage is TRBJ1-4; 7 nucleotides match TRBD1. V shed 5 bases, J shed 4 bases, and the junction held 10 bases outside the gene matches. The CDR3 has 16 amino acids. CDR1 and CDR2 (germline): SEHNR, FQNEAQ (reference sequence). CDR3 DNA sequence: TGTGCCAGCAGCCGAACCGCGGGACAGCTTAATGAAAAACTGTTTTTT. Translated, it gives CASSRTAGQLNEKLFF.

J is TRBJ1-2 and V is TRBV18, with D perhaps TRBD1 (6 bases). Germline V gene lookup returns CDR1 KGHSH and CDR2 LQKENI. Trimming removed 5 bases from V and 4 bases from J, with 11 bases in between. The CDR3 contains 13 residues. DNA for the CDR3: TGTGCCAGCTCATCGACAGGTTCCTATGGCTACACCTTC. Its translation: CASSSTGSYGYTF.

The J gene is TRBJ1-1, the V gene TRBV15; D is unresolved. Trimming cost V 4 bases and J 2 bases, with 11 bases left between them. Germline V gene sequence: CDR1 LNHNV, CDR2 YYDKDF (reference sequence). This CDR3 has 14 amino acids. CDR3 protein: CATSTGRFNTEAFF. CDR3 nucleotide sequence: TGTGCCACCAGCACTGGACGGTTCAACACTGAAGCTTTCTTT.

The chain carries TRBV16 and TRBJ1-4, with TRBD1 as a possible D gene (5 bases). Germline V gives CDR1 KGHSY, CDR2 FQNENV. The CDR3 loop spans 16 amino acids. With 3 bases removed from V and 0 bases from J, the gap between germline ends came to 11 bases. CDR3 sequence (DNA): TGTGCCAGCAGCCACGTCCAGGGTGCAACTAATGAAAAACTGTTTTTT. Its protein product is CASSHVQGATNEKLFF.

This chain connects TRBV27 to TRBJ2-7; 8 bases line up with TRBD2. CDR3 size: 15 residues. Germline values: CDR1 MNHEY, CDR2 SMNVEV (reference sequence). Trimming took 2 bases from V and 3 from J; bases not matched to a gene: 6. CDR3 nucleotide sequence: TGTGCCAGCAGTTTACTTGGTAGCGGGGACTACGAGCAGTACTTC. Translated, it gives CASSLLGSGDYEQYF.

This clone was seen a single time. The chain uses TRBV9 and TRBJ2-1, with TRBD1 as a possible D gene (6 bases). Trimming shortened V by 4 bases and J by 0 bases, and 20 bases separated the two germline ends. Germline-derived CDR1 and CDR2 are SGDLS and YYNGEE. CDR3 length: 18 amino acids. DNA for the CDR3: TGTGCCAGCAGCCGACGGCCTGGACAGTCTGACTCCTACAATGAGCAGTTCTTC. It translates to CASSRRPGQSDSYNEQFF.

The chain links TRBV28 to TRBJ1-5, with D unresolved. The CDR3 contains 16 residues. CDR1 is MDHEN, CDR2 SYDVKM, per germline. Between the trimmed V and J ends, which lost 6 bases and 0 bases, there was a span of 15 bases. CDR3 nucleotide sequence: TGTGCCAGCAGCCTCCCTTTAGTACATAGCAATCAGCCCCAGCATTTT. It is translated as CASSLPLVHSNQPQHF.

The chain carries TRBV7-9 and TRBJ2-7; no definite D call. The germline V gene has CDR1 SEHNR and CDR2 FQNEAQ (reference sequence). The V end lost 1 base, the J end lost 9 bases, and 7 bases lay between the germline ends. The CDR3 contains 11 residues. The CDR3 is CASSLGRRQYF. CDR3 sequence (DNA): TGTGCCAGCAGCTTAGGTAGACGGCAGTACTTC. Full variable domain (rest looked up from reference TRBV7-9 and TRBJ2-7): DTGVSQNPRHKITKRGQNVTFRCDPISEHNRLYWYRQTLGQGPEFLTYFQNEAQLEKSRLLSDRFSAERPKGSFSTLEIQRTEQGDSAMYLCASSLGRRQYFGPGTRLTVT.

CDR3 region: CASSPSSPRSTTNYGYTF. CDR3 DNA sequence: TGTGCCAGCAGCCCCTCTTCTCCCAGAAGCACAACTAACTATGGCTACACCTTC. The chain has TRBV7-2 and TRBJ1-2; D gene unclear. The CDR3 length is 18 residues. Germline V CDR1 and CDR2: SGHTA, FQGNSA. V lost 5 bases, J lost 0 bases, and 22 bases lay in between.

This clone showed up just a few times. The rearrangement joins TRBV6-2 or TRBV6-3 to TRBJ1-2; weak D call: TRBD1 (6 bases). The CDR3 length is 19 residues. Trimming left V 4 bases short and J 7 bases short, with 31 bases between. Germline V gene sequence: CDR1 MNHEY, CDR2 SVGEGT. In DNA form, the CDR3 reads TGTGCCAGCAGTTGTCGAATACCTTACGGGGGCGAAGGGGATTGTGGCTACACCTTC. The encoded protein is CASSCRIPYGGEGDCGYTF.

Only one count was recorded for this clone. The rearrangement joins TRBV18 to TRBJ2-5; D unresolved. Trimming stripped 3 bases from V and 5 bases from J, with 13 bases between. Germline V gene data show CDR1 as KGHSH and CDR2 as LQKENI. The CDR3 extends over 14 amino acids. The CDR3 here is CASSPAVFRETQYF. The DNA for the CDR3 is TGTGCCAGCTCACCGGCAGTTTTTCGGGAGACCCAGTACTTC.

The table lists this clone with a few counts. V and J are TRBV5-1 and TRBJ2-3, with TRBD2 matching over 10 bases. The CDR3 totals 14 residues. Germline V gene lookup returns CDR1 SGHRS and CDR2 YFSETQ. V trimming: 7 bases; J trimming: 8 bases; junction bases outside the gene matches: 10. The CDR3 loop is CASLLAGPSGTQYF. CDR3 sequence (DNA): TGCGCCAGCTTACTAGCGGGGCCCTCCGGTACGCAGTATTTT. Using reference TRBV5-1 and TRBJ2-3 for the parts outside the CDR3, the full variable domain is KAGVTQTPRYLIKTRGQQVTLSCSPISGHRSVSWYQQTPGQGLQFLFEYFSETQRNKGNFPGRFSGRQFSNSRSEMNVSTLELGDSALYLCASLLAGPSGTQYFGPGTRLTVL.

This clone was observed a single time. Sequence at one end of the junction differs from germline and may be a read error. This sequence joins TRBV2 and TRBJ2-7; either TRBD1 or TRBD2 may fit D (5 bases each). The CDR3 length is 11 residues. Germline CDR1 reads SNHLY; CDR2 reads FYNNEI. The CDR3 nucleotides are TGTGCCAGCAACGGACCCGAGGGACGCGATTTC. Translated: CASNGPEGRDF.

The V and J genes are TRBV27 and TRBJ1-5; the match to TRBD1 covers 9 bases. The V and J ends lost 7 bases and 5 bases, in that order; junction bases with no gene match: 9. This CDR3 has 15 residues. From germline, CDR1 is MNHEY and CDR2 SMNVEV (reference sequence). This CDR3 reads CASTKTGQGHQPQHF. The CDR3 DNA is TGTGCCAGCACTAAAACGGGACAGGGCCATCAGCCCCAGCATTTT.